This T cell receptor (beta chain) was sequenced during a study of T cells after yellow fever vaccination. The table lists this clonotype with a few counts. Production of TCR cDNA was by 5'RACE template switching, which also added a universal primer site and UMIs. TCRdb fed the 5' RACE reads into MiXCR, producing one record per CDR3 protein. The table includes just over 250,000 distinct CDR3 sequences, roughly 4.8% detected once. Deletions cut 7 bases from V and 6 bases from J, with 7 bases between. The CDR3 has 12 residues. The germline gives CDR1 SGHTA, CDR2 FQGNSA. This specimen consisted of CD4+ T cells sorted from PBMCs, obtained on the day of the yellow fever booster vaccination. The V call is TRBV7-2, the J call TRBJ1-6; D ambiguous. The source of this sequence is a man aged 18 to 29 who received the YFV17D yellow fever vaccine. The CDR3 region has the DNA TGTGCCAGCACCGAGGGTAATTCACCCCTCCACTTT. As protein: CASTEGNSPLHF.